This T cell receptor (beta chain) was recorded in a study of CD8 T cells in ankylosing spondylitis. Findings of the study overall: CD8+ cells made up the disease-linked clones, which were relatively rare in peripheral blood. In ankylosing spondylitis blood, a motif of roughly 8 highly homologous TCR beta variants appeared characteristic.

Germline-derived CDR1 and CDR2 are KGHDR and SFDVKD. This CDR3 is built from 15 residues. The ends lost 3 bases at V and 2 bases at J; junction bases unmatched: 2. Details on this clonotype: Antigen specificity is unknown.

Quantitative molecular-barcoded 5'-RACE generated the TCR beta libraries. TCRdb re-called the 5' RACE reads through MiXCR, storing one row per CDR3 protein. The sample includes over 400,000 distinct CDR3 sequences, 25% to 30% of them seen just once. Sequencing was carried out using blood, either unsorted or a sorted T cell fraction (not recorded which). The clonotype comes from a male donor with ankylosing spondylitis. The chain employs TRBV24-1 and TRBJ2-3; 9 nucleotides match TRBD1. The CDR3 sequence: CATSDGQGPTDTQYF. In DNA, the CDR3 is TGTGCCACCAGTGATGGACAGGGGCCCACAGATACGCAGTATTTT.